The 20 T cell receptor beta chains reported below all come from one sample, sequenced in a study of human T cells and chemical hapten exposure. This sample's time point: patch test 1, 2 weeks after DPC sensitization. Treatment denoted: therapeutic diphenylcyclopropenone sensitization with weekly scalp DPC. The authors extracted total RNA from unfractionated whole blood. A single record per CDR3 protein comes from TCRdb applying MiXCR to the RACE reads. The table lists 42,000 or so distinct CDR3 sequences, around 3.8% of them singletons, with about 24% in the top ten. The sample in question was whole blood, obtained in connection with sensitization to the hapten diphenylcyclopropenone (DPC). Source of these receptors: a man in his forties or fifties with alopecia areata. Some clones in this sample may be carry-over from other donors' samples.

This clonotype was counted many times. This chain uses TRBV7-2 with TRBJ2-3; possibly TRBD1 for D (6 bases). The ends were cut back, 1 base at V and 3 bases at J, with 14 bases in the middle. The germline V gene has CDR1 SGHTA and CDR2 FQGNSA. This CDR3 has 16 residues. Here the CDR3 reads CASSLVGTGKTDTQYF. In DNA, the CDR3 is TGTGCCAGCAGCTTAGTAGGTACAGGGAAAACAGATACGCAGTATTTT.

This clonotype has ten or more counts. This chain joins TRBV28 and TRBJ1-1, with D possibly being TRBD1 (6 bases). Per germline, CDR1 MDHEN and CDR2 SYDVKM. With 2 bases removed from V and 4 bases from J, the gap between germline ends came to 17 bases. The CDR3 is 16 amino acids. The CDR3 here is CASSLAAGVGATEAFF. CDR3 nucleotides: TGTGCCAGCAGTTTAGCGGCAGGGGTTGGGGCCACTGAAGCTTTCTTT.

The rearrangement uses TRBV5-1 and TRBJ2-5, with 9 bases aligning to TRBD1. Germline V CDR1 and CDR2: SGHRS, YFSETQ. This CDR3 spans 14 amino acids. The V gene end was trimmed by 3 bases and the J gene end by 5 bases; junction bases not matched to a gene: 5. CDR3 sequence reads: CASSSRTGVETQYF. The DNA for the CDR3 is TGCGCCAGCAGCTCGAGGACAGGGGTGGAGACCCAGTACTTC. The whole variable domain, filled in from reference TRBV5-1 and TRBJ2-5, reads KAGVTQTPRYLIKTRGQQVTLSCSPISGHRSVSWYQQTPGQGLQFLFEYFSETQRNKGNFPGRFSGRQFSNSRSEMNVSTLELGDSALYLCASSSRTGVETQYFGPGTRLLVL.

This clonotype was seen ten or more times. The rearrangement joins TRBV4-1 to TRBJ2-1, with D perhaps TRBD1 (5 bases). Trimming took 0 bases from V and 9 from J, leaving 18 bases between them. The germline V gene encodes CDR1 MGHRA and CDR2 YSYEKL. The CDR3 runs to 16 residues. In DNA, the CDR3 is TGCGCCAGCAGCCAAGAACAGGCTTTTCTAATCAGTGAGCAGTTCTTC. It is translated as CASSQEQAFLISEQFF.

This clonotype was seen more than once but under ten times. The CDR3 loop reads CAWSVRWGRTDTQYF. Here the CDR3 DNA reads TGTGCCTGGAGTGTACGATGGGGCCGCACAGATACGCAGTATTTT. The rearrangement uses TRBV30 and TRBJ2-3; a weak D match, TRBD1 (5 bases). The CDR3 length is 15 residues. In germline, CDR1 is GTSNPN, CDR2 SVGIG (reference sequence). Trimming removed 0 bases at V and 1 base at J, with 11 bases between.

This clonotype was found a few times. The chain has TRBV3-1 and TRBJ1-1; D unclear. The CDR3 length is 15 residues. V lost 4 bases, J lost 1 base, and 13 bases lay in between. From germline, CDR1 is LGHDT and CDR2 YNNKEL (reference sequence). The CDR3 region has the DNA TGTGCCAGCAGCCCAGGCCTTCGAACGAACACTGAAGCTTTCTTT. This translates into CASSPGLRTNTEAFF.

In this sample, this clonotype turned up a few times. The chain is built from TRBV11-2 and TRBJ2-7, with 7 bases that match TRBD1. Per the germline V gene, CDR1 is SGHAT and CDR2 is FQNNGV. The CDR3 extends over 17 amino acids. V lost 0 bases, J lost 5 bases, and 13 bases stayed unmatched. CDR3 residues: CASSLDSVRGRRDEQYF. CDR3 nucleotide sequence: TGTGCCAGCAGCTTAGATAGTGTAAGGGGGCGCCGGGACGAGCAGTACTTC. The entire variable domain, with the rest obtained from reference TRBV11-2 and TRBJ2-7, is as follows: EAGVAQSPRYKIIEKRQSVAFWCNPISGHATLYWYQQILGQGPKLLIQFQNNGVVDDSQLPKDRFSAERLKGVDSTLKIQPAKLEDSAVYLCASSLDSVRGRRDEQYFGPGTRLTVT.

The table lists this clonotype with many counts. The J gene is TRBJ2-7, the V gene TRBV12-3 or TRBV12-4, with 10 positions matching TRBD2. J gave up 7 bases and V 3 bases, and 6 bases lay outside the gene matches. The CDR3 sequence is 14 residues long. CDR3 DNA: TGTGCCAGCAGTTTCCTAGCGGGAGAAGAAGAGCAGTACTTC. It yields the protein CASSFLAGEEEQYF.

A few counts support this clonotype. The chain couples TRBV29-1 to TRBJ1-1, with D perhaps matching TRBD1 (5 bases). V gave up 6 bases and J gave up 2 bases, with 13 bases separating them. Germline V CDR1 and CDR2: SQVTM, ANQGSEA. The CDR3 totals 13 residues. The chain's CDR3 is CSVITRANTEAFF. DNA for the CDR3: TGCAGCGTCATTACCAGGGCTAACACTGAAGCTTTCTTT.

This clonotype has ten or more counts. The chain couples TRBV7-8 to TRBJ2-7, with D unclear. The V gene lost 1 base and the J gene lost 0 bases, with 16 bases spanning the gap. The CDR3 covers 17 residues. CDR1 is SGHVS, CDR2 FQNEAQ, per germline. CDR3 coding DNA: TGTGCCAGCAGCTTAGTAAGACAACACTTTAGCTCCTACGAGCAGTACTTC. Residues: CASSLVRQHFSSYEQYF. The whole variable domain, filled in from reference TRBV7-8 and TRBJ2-7, reads GAGVSQSPRYKVAKRGQDVALRCDPISGHVSLFWYQQALGQGPEFLTYFQNEAQLDKSGLPSDRFFAERPEGSVSTLKIQRTQQEDSAVYLCASSLVRQHFSSYEQYFGPGTRLTVT.

This clonotype was seen ten or more times. The genes are TRBV10-2 and TRBJ2-3; D unresolved. Germline-derived CDR1 and CDR2 are WSHSY and SAAADI. V shed 7 bases and J shed 2 bases, with 4 bases lying between them. The CDR3 length is 11 residues. The CDR3: CASMFTDTQYF. The CDR3 DNA is TGCGCCAGCATGTTCACAGATACGCAGTATTTT.

This clonotype appeared many times. The V call is TRBV5-1, the J call TRBJ2-7, with D possibly TRBD1 on 5 matching bases. Germline V lookup: CDR1 SGHRS, CDR2 YFSETQ. Trimming removed 0 bases from V and 1 base from J, with 11 bases in between. The CDR3 has 15 residues. In nucleotides, the CDR3 is TGCGCCAGCAGCTTGGTGGCTAGGGGATCCTACGAGCAGTACTTC. Its translation: CASSLVARGSYEQYF.

This clonotype came up many times. The rearrangement joins TRBV30 to TRBJ2-3, with D hard to call. Between the trimmed V and J ends, which lost 0 bases and 5 bases, there was a span of 6 bases. From germline, CDR1 is GTSNPN and CDR2 SVGIG (reference sequence). This CDR3 has 12 amino acids. The CDR3 loop reads CAWSVTGDTQYF. The CDR3 bases are TGTGCCTGGAGTGTAACCGGAGATACGCAGTATTTT.

This clonotype appeared a few times. V gene TRBV6-1 combines with J gene TRBJ2-3; D might be TRBD2 (5 bases). This CDR3 comprises 16 residues. Trimming shortened V by 7 bases and J by 1 base, and 18 bases separated the two germline ends. Per germline, CDR1 MNHNS and CDR2 SASEGT. In DNA, the CDR3 is TGTGCCAGCAACAATTGGGAGATTGAGGGCACAGATACGCAGTATTTT. It yields the protein CASNNWEIEGTDTQYF.

This clonotype was recorded at least ten times. The chain couples TRBV7-2 to TRBJ2-4; 12 bases line up with TRBD2. The germline V gene encodes CDR1 SGHTA and CDR2 FQGNSA. The CDR3 sequence is 17 residues long. V shed 4 bases and J 4 bases; nucleotides not matched to a gene: 8. Here the CDR3 reads CASSSVPGLAGKNIQYF. The CDR3, as DNA: TGTGCCAGCAGCTCAGTCCCGGGACTAGCGGGTAAAAACATTCAGTACTTC.

This clonotype has a count of ten or more. The chain uses TRBV10-3 and TRBJ1-3; D is ambiguous. V lost 4 bases, J lost 4 bases, and 8 bases lay in between. Germline values: CDR1 ENHRY, CDR2 SYGVKD. The CDR3 totals 13 residues. The CDR3: CAISASYGNTIYF. CDR3 coding DNA: TGTGCCATCAGTGCCTCTTACGGAAACACCATATATTTT.

The sample holds many counts of this clonotype. The chain is built from TRBV12-3 or TRBV12-4 and TRBJ2-7; 9 nucleotides agree with TRBD1. The V gene end was trimmed by 1 base and the J gene end by 5 bases; junction bases not matched to a gene: 3. The CDR3 consists of 14 residues. The CDR3 region is CASSLGDRDDEQYF. In DNA, the CDR3 is TGTGCCAGCAGTTTAGGGGACAGGGACGACGAGCAGTACTTC.

This clonotype was picked up a small number of times. The J gene is TRBJ2-3, the V gene TRBV28, with 11 bases that match TRBD2. V gave up 2 bases and J gave up 5 bases; unmatched junction bases: 6. The germline gives CDR1 MDHEN, CDR2 SYDVKM. The length of the CDR3 is 16 residues. The CDR3 protein is CASSLGGLAGGDTQYF. The CDR3 DNA is TGTGCCAGCAGTTTAGGCGGGCTAGCGGGAGGAGATACGCAGTATTTT. Based on the CDR3 plus reference TRBV28 and TRBJ2-3, the full variable domain is DVKVTQSSRYLVKRTGEKVFLECVQDMDHENMFWYRQDPGLGLRLIYFSYDVKMKEKGDIPEGYSVSREKKERFSLILESASTNQTSMYLCASSLGGLAGGDTQYFGPGTRLTVL.

This clonotype was detected many times. The chain carries TRBV7-8 and TRBJ2-1; TRBD1 might be the D (5 bases). This CDR3 has 13 residues. Trimming removed 3 bases at V and 5 bases at J, with 8 bases between. In germline, CDR1 is SGHVS, CDR2 FQNEAQ. In nucleotides, the CDR3 is TGTGCCAGCAGCTTGGGGCGAGACAATGAGCAGTTCTTC. It codes for CASSLGRDNEQFF.

This clonotype appeared many times. The chain has TRBV7-8 and TRBJ2-1; weak D call: TRBD2 (5 bases). V was trimmed by 0 bases and J by 7 bases, leaving 10 bases between them. Germline values: CDR1 SGHVS, CDR2 FQNEAQ. The CDR3 is 14 amino acids. CDR3 amino acids: CASSLATGRNEQFF. DNA for the CDR3: TGTGCCAGCAGCTTAGCCACGGGAAGGAATGAGCAGTTCTTC.